This TCR beta chain is from a study of T cell responses to AZD1222 COVID-19 vaccine. General study results and limits: At baseline, seropositivity was found in only six AZD1222 recipients. Nearly half of spike-specific TCRs reportedly go after variant regions that carry no mutations. Receipt of two AZD1222 doses was followed by a rise in Spike-specific TCR breadth and depth.

V shed 4 bases, J shed 4 bases, and the junction held 15 bases outside the gene matches. Germline CDR1 and CDR2: MNHNS and SASEGT. There are 17 residues in the CDR3. This clone occurred a few times. The target antigen is unknown. Sequencing was performed with immunoSEQ multiplex PCR; in TCRdb, only in-frame clones are kept and a portion is missing. The sample holds roughly 130,000 clones, approximately 85% seen once. Sequencing used peripheral blood, obtained on day 0 of AZD1222 vaccination. This sequence joins TRBV6-1 and TRBJ1-2, with TRBD1 matching 7 bases. The source is an adult in good health. CDR3 DNA: TGTGCCAGCAGTGCCCTGATAGGGGGCCCGGGCTTCTATGGCTACACCTTC. It translates to CASSALIGGPGFYGYTF.